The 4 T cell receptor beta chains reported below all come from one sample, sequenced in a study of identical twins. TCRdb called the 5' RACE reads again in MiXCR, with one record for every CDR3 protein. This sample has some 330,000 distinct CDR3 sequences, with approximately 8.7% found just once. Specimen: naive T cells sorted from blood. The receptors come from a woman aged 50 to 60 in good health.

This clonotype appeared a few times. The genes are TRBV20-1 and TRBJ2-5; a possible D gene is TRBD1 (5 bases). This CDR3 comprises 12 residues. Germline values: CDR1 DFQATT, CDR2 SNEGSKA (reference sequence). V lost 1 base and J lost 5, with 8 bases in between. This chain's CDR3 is CSARGAGETQYF. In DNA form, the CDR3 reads TGCAGTGCTAGAGGGGCAGGGGAGACCCAGTACTTC.

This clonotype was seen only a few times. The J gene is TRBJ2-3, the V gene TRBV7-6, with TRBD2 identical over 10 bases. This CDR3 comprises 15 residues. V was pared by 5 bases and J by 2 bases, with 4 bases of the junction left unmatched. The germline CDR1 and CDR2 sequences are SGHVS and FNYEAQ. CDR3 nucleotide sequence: TGTGCCAGCAGCGATCTAGCGGGAGACACAGATACGCAGTATTTT. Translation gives CASSDLAGDTDTQYF.

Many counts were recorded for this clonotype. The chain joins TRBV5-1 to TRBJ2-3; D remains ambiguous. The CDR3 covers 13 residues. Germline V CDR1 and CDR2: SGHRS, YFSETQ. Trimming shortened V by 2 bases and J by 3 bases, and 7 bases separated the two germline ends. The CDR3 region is CASSLDSTDTQYF. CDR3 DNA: TGCGCCAGCAGCTTAGACTCGACAGATACGCAGTATTTT.

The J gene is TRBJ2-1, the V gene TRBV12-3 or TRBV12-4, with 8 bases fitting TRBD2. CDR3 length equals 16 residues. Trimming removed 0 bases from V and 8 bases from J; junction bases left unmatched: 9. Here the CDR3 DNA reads TGTGCCAGCAGTTTAGCGGCCGGGACTAGGGAAGATGAGCAGTTCTTC. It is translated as CASSLAAGTREDEQFF.